These T cell receptor beta chains were read from a single sample in a study of cytomegalovirus exposure and HLA in healthy donors. The method was immunoSEQ multiplex PCR; TCRdb's version includes in-frame clones alone and lacks a portion of them. The data hold 85,000 to 100,000 clones, with approximately 77% observed a single time. Specimen: PBMCs. These TCRs come from a woman in her thirties or forties in good health and CMV-seronegative. CDR3s include the opening cysteine and the closing phenylalanine or tryptophan. The D gene is left open where the match is weak. Clone size is stated in some rows and not others, as once, few, many or a class when expanded.

v_gene	j_gene	len	abundance	d_gene	CDR3nt	CDR3aa
TRBV5-1	TRBJ1-6	14	-	-	TGCGCCAGCAGCTTGGTGGGGCGGGGTTCACCCCTCCACTTT	CASSLVGRGSPLHF
TRBV27	TRBJ1-2	13	-	TRBD1	TGTGCCAGCAGTTTAGCAGGGGGCTATGGCTACACCTTC	CASSLAGGYGYTF
TRBV29-1	TRBJ1-6	11	-	-	TGCAGCGTTGAAGAAACGGGTGCCCTCCACTTT	CSVEETGALHF
TRBV5-1	TRBJ1-2	14	-	-	TGCGCCAGCAGCTTGCTTACAGGGAGGGACGGCTACACCTTC	CASSLLTGRDGYTF
TRBV18	TRBJ2-2	16	-	-	TGTGCCAGCTCATCCGAGAGCGGCACGAACACCGGGGAGCTGTTTTTT	CASSSESGTNTGELFF
TRBV5-1	TRBJ2-7	16	-	-	TGCGCCAGCAGCCCTTCTCCGACAGGTGGAGACTACGAGCAGTACTTC	CASSPSPTGGDYEQYF
TRBV2	TRBJ2-3	17	-	TRBD2	TGTGCCAGCAGTGCTAGCGGGGGGACGACCTTTACAGATACGCAGTATTTT	CASSASGGTTFTDTQYF
TRBV9	TRBJ2-1	16	-	-	TGTGCCAGCAACCCCAAGGGACAAGGTCTCTACAATGAGCAGTTCTTC	CASNPKGQGLYNEQFF
TRBV5-4	TRBJ2-1	17	-	-	TGTGCCAGCAGCCTGACTCGTGGCGGACTACCTTACAATGAGCAGTTCTTC	CASSLTRGGLPYNEQFF
TRBV7-3	TRBJ2-1	13	-	TRBD2	TGTGCCAGCAGCTTATTGCGGGGGGATGAGCAGTTCTTC	CASSLLRGDEQFF
TRBV5-1	TRBJ2-7	14	-	TRBD1	TGCGCCAGACCACCCCGGGACAGGGCCTACGAGCAGTACTTC	CARPPRDRAYEQYF
TRBV11-2	TRBJ2-7	16	-	-	TGTGCCAGCAGCTTAGAGGGGAGTGTTTTCGGCTACGAGCAGTACTTC	CASSLEGSVFGYEQYF
TRBV7-2	TRBJ1-5	15	-	-	TGTGCCAGCAGCACGTGGGGCAGTAGCAATCAGCCCCAGCATTTT	CASSTWGSSNQPQHF
TRBV19	TRBJ2-5	15	-	-	TGTGCCAGTAGTAACCTAAACAGGGGAGGAGAGACCCAGTACTTC	CASSNLNRGGETQYF
TRBV4-1	TRBJ2-1	19	-	-	TGCGCCAGCAGCCCCAAATCCCCTCTTTTGCGCGGTATATACAATGAGCAGTTCTTC	CASSPKSPLLRGIYNEQFF
TRBV10-3	TRBJ2-3	14	few	-	TGTGCCATCAGTGAGTCGACAGGCACAGATACGCAGTATTTT	CAISESTGTDTQYF